The clone carrying this TCR beta chain was seen only once. This CDR3 contains 12 residues. CDR1 is LGHDT and CDR2 is YNNKEL in the germline V gene (reference sequence). V was pared by 3 bases and J by 11 bases, with 10 bases between. Sequenced by immunoSEQ multiplex PCR; TCRdb stores in-frame clones only, minus some. The repertoire holds about 130,000 clones, approximately 91% seen once, with 4.5% to 6.5% in the top ten. This specimen comes from a study of T cell responses to AZD1222 COVID-19 vaccine. Sequenced here: peripheral blood, sampled 28 days after the second AZD1222 dose. This receptor was identified in an adult who received the AZD1222 COVID-19 vaccine. The V call is TRBV3-1 (or the pseudogene TRBV3-2), the J call TRBJ1-4; D ambiguous. The CDR3: CASSQRVDKLFF. The CDR3 DNA is TGTGCCAGCAGCCAGAGAGTCGACAAACTGTTTTTT.